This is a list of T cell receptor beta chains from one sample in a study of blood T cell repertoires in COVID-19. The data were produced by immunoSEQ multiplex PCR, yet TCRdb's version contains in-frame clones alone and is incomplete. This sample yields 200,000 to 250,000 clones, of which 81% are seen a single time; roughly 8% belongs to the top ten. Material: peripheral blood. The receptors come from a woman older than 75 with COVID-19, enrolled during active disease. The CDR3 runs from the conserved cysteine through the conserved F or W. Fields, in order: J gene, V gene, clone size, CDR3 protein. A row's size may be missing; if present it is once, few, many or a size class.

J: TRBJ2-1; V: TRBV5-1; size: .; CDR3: CASSSPGLAGGYNEQFF
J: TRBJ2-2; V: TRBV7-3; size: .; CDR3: CASKSGATDTGELFF
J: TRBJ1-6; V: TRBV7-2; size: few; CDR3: CASSHRGQYNSPLHF
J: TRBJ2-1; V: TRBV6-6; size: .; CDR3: CASSYRGSNEQFF
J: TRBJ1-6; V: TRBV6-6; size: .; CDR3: CASTRDRVGSPLHF
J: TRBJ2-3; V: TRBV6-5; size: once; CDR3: CATKGGFGDTQYF
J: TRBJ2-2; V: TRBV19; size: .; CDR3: CASSGTGTGELFF
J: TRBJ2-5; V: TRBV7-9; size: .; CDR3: CASSLSGGKETQYF
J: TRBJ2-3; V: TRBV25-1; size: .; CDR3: CASSEYSTSPLTDTQYF
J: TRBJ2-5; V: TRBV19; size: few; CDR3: CASSPPGQQETQYF
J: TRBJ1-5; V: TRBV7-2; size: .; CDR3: CASSQTGSQPQHF
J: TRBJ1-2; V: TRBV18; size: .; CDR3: CASSPSRDSGYTF
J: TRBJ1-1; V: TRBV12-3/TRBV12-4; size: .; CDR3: CASLQGKGTEAFF
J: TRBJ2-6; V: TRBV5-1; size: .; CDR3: CASSPVSGISGANVLTF
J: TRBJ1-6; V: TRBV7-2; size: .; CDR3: CASRLQGRTYNSPLHF
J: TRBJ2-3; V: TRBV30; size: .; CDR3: CAWSTGGNTQYF
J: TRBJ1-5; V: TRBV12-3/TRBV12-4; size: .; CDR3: CASSSEGPQHF
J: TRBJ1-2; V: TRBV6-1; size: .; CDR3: CASSGRDRGPSNYGYTF
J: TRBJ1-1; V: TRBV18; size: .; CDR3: CASSPRMPDMNTEAFF